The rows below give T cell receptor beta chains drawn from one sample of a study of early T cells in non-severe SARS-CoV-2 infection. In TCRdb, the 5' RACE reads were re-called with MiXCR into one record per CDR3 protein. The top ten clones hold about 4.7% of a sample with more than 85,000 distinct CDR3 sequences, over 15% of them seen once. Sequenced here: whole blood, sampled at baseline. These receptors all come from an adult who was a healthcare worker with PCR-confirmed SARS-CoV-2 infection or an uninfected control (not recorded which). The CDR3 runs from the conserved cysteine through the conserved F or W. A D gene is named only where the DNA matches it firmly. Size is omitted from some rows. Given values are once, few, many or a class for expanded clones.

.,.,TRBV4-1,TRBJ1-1,CASSQPGHIAEAFF,TGCGCCAGCAGCCAACCCGGACATATCGCTGAAGCTTTCTTT
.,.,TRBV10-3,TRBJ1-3,CAIRQAHSGNTIYF,TGTGCCATCAGGCAGGCCCACTCTGGAAACACCATATATTTT
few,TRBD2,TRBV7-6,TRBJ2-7,CASSLEVAGGPYEQYF,TGTGCCAGCAGCTTAGAGGTAGCGGGAGGGCCCTACGAGCAGTACTTC
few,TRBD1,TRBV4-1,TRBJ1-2,CASSRRDRGGYTF,TGCGCCAGCAGTCGTCGGGACAGGGGTGGCTACACCTTC
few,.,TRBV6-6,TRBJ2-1,CASSPLGAPLYNEQFF,TGTGCCAGCAGCCCTTTGGGGGCCCCCCTTTACAATGAGCAGTTCTTC
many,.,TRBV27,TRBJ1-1,CASSLILLGERTEAFF,TGTGCCAGCAGTTTAATCCTCCTTGGGGAGAGAACTGAAGCTTTCTTT
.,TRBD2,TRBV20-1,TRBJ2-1,CSATLAGDNEQFF,TGCAGTGCTACCCTAGCGGGAGACAATGAGCAGTTCTTC
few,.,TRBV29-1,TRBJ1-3,CSAARSSGNTIYF,TGCAGCGCCGCAAGGAGCTCTGGAAACACCATATATTTT
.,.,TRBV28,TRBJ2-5,CASSPTGIETQYF,TGTGCCAGCAGTCCCACAGGGATAGAGACCCAGTACTTC
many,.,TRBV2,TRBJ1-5,CASKNGTLSNQPQHF,TGTGCCAGCAAAAACGGGACACTTAGCAATCAGCCCCAGCATTTT
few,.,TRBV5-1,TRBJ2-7,CASSLVDENYEQYF,TGCGCCAGCAGCCTGGTCGACGAAAACTACGAGCAGTACTTC
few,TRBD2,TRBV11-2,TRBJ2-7,CASSFGLEDEQYF,TGTGCCAGCAGCTTCGGACTAGAGGACGAGCAGTACTTC
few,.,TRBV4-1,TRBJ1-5,CASSPSPFGQPQHF,TGCGCCAGCAGCCCCTCCCCATTTGGCCAGCCCCAGCATTTT
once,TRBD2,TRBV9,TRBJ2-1,CASSVARTSGMDEQFF,TGTGCCAGCAGCGTAGCTAGGACTAGCGGGATGGATGAGCAGTTCTTC